This T cell receptor (beta chain) is drawn from a study of memory CD4+ T cells and cytomegalovirus serostatus. Whole-study findings and limits: Repertoires predicted CMV serostatus with median bootstrapped AUC of about 0.96.

In germline, CDR1 is SGHVS, CDR2 FNYEAQ. V lost 1 base and J 0 bases, leaving 13 bases between the germline ends. The CDR3 extends over 16 amino acids. Produced via immunoSEQ multiplex PCR; TCRdb's table is partial and in-frame only. The sample lists about 50,000 clones, 82% occurring once. Note on this clone: Its specificity is not known.

The sort gate was single viable CD3+CD4+CD8-CD45RO+ cells for memory CD4+ T cells. The clonotype comes from an adult in good health and CMV-seronegative. V and J are TRBV7-6 and TRBJ2-7; D is possibly TRBD1 (5 bases). The material sequenced was memory CD4+ T cells from blood. Here the CDR3 reads CASSLEGPPSSYEQYF. The CDR3 DNA follows: TGTGCCAGCAGCTTAGAGGGGCCTCCAAGCTCCTACGAGCAGTACTTC.